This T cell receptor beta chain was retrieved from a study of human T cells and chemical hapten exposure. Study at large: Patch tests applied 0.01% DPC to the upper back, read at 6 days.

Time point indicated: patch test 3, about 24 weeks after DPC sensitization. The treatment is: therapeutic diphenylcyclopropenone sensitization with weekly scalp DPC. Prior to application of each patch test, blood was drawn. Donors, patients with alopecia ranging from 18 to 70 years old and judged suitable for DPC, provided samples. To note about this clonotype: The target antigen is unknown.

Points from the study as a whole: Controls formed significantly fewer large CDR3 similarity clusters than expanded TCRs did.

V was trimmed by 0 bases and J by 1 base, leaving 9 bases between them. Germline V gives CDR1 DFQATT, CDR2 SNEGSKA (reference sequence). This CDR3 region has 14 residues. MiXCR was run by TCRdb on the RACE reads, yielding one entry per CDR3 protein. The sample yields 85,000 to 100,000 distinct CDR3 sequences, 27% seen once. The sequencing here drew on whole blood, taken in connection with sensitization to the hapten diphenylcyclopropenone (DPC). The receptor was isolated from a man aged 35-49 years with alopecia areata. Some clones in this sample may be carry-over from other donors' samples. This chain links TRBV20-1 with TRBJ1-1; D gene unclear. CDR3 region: CSARDARKNTEAFF. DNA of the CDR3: TGCAGTGCTAGAGATGCCCGGAAGAACACTGAAGCTTTCTTT.